This T cell receptor beta chain was sequenced in a study of blood T cell repertoires in COVID-19. At the level of the study: The cDNA or gDNA used as material had been derived from T cells, B-cell-depleted T cells, or PBMCs.

Participants were aged 18 to 89 years from around 26 US areas. The CDR3 is 14 residues long. The germline gives CDR1 KGHSH, CDR2 LQKENI. V was clipped by 8 bases and J by 6 bases, with 14 bases between them. In the original workflow: Quantification of nucleated cells was approximated via reference gene primer amplification. Here immunoSEQ multiplex PCR was the method, and the copy in TCRdb shows in-frame clones only, minus some. That table supplies the V and J calls and clone size; D and trimming were determined from the DNA. Here the sample spans 250,000 or so clones, about 87% being singletons. The source material was PBMCs or T cells enriched from blood (not recorded which). The clonotype was recovered from a woman aged 40-49 years who had been exposed to COVID-19. This chain links TRBV18 with TRBJ1-6, with D perhaps TRBD1 (5 bases). The CDR3 bases are TGTGCCAGCACGTCGACAGACTCTAATTCACCCCTCCACTTT. Translated, it gives CASTSTDSNSPLHF.